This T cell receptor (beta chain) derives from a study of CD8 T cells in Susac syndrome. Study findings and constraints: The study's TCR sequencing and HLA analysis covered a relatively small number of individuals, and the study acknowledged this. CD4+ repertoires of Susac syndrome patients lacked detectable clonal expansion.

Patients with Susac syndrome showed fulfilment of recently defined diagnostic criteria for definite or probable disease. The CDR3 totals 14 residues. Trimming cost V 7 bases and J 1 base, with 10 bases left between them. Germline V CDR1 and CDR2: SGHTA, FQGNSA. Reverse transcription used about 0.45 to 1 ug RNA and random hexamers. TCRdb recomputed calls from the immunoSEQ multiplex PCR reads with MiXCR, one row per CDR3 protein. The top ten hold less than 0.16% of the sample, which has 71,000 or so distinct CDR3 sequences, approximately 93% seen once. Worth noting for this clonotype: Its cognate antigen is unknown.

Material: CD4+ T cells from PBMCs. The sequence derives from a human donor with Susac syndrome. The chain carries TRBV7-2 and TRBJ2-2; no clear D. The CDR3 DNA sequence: TGTGCCAGCACCCGCGGCCTGAACACCGGGGAGCTGTTTTTT. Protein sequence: CASTRGLNTGELFF.